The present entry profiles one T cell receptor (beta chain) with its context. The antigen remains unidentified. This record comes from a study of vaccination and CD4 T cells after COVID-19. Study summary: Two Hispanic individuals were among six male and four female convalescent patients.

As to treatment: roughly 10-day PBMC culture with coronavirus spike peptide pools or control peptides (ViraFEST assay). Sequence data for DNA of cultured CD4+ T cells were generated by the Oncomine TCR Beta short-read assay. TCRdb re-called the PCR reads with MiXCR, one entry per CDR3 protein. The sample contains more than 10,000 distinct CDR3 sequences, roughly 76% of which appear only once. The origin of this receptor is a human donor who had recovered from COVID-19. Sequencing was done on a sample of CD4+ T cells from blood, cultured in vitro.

In DNA form, the CDR3 reads TGTGCCAGCGGACTAGCGTTGGGCAATGAGCAGTTCTTC. Residues: CASGLALGNEQFF. The genes are TRBV28 and TRBJ2-1; TRBD2 matches at 9 bases. Losses at the gene ends were 8 bases for V and 6 bases for J; bases not matched to a gene: 5. CDR1 and CDR2 (germline): MDHEN, SYDVKM. CDR3 size: 13 residues.